This T cell receptor (beta chain) was documented in a study of T cell repertoires in cytomegalovirus infection. Study observations and caveats: The ex vivo response was dominated by HLA-C-restricted CMV-specific TCR beta clonotypes.

In TCRdb, the reads were re-called with MiXCR into one record per CDR3 protein. The sample includes roughly 570,000 distinct CDR3 sequences, just under 40% seen only once; the top ten take 48%. Germline lookup yields CDR1 MNHEY and CDR2 SVGEGT. Germline trimming cut 2 bases from V and 9 bases from J; bases unmatched to any gene: 7. CDR3 length: 16 amino acids. This clonotype was seen only a few times. Its antigen is not identified. This TCR was sampled from a human donor in good health (CMV status not recorded). Some clones in this sample may be carry-over from other donors' samples. The specimen was cultured PBMCs, collected from culture after CMV antigen stimulation. The chain combines TRBV6-2 or TRBV6-3 with TRBJ2-1; TRBD2 agrees at 13 bases. As DNA, the CDR3 is TGTGCCAGCAGTTACGGGTGGACTAGCGGGAGTGGTGAGCAGTTCTTC. Amino acid sequence: CASSYGWTSGSGEQFF.